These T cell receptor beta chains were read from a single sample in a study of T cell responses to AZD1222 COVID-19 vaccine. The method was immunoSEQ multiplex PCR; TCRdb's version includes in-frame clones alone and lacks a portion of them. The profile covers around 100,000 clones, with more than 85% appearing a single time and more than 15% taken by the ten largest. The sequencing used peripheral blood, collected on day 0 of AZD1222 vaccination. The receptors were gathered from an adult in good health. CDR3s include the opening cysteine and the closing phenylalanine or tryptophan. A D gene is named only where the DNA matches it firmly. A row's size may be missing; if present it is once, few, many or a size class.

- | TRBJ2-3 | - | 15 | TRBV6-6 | TGTGCCAGCAGTTACCCCCAGCAGGCTACAGATACGCAGTATTTT | CASSYPQQATDTQYF
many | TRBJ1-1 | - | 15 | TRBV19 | TGTGCCAGTAGTATCCCGGTCGGGGGAAACCCTGAAGCTTTCTTT | CASSIPVGGNPEAFF
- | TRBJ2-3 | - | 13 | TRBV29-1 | TGCAGCGTTAAGGGGGGCGGGCCAGATACGCAGTATTTT | CSVKGGGPDTQYF
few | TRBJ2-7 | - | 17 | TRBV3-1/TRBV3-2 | TGTGCCAGCAGCCCGGGAGATCAACCTCATGAGAACGACGAGCAGTACTTC | CASSPGDQPHENDEQYF
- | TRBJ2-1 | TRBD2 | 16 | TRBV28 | TGTGCCAGCAGTTACGGACTAGCGGGAACCTACAATGAGCAGTTCTTC | CASSYGLAGTYNEQFF
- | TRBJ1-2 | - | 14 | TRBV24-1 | TGTGCCACCAGTCCAGGAACCTTGGACTATGGCTACACCTTC | CATSPGTLDYGYTF
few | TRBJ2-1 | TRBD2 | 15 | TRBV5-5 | TGTGCCAGCAGCCAACTAGCGGGGGCTTACAATGAGCAGTTCTTC | CASSQLAGAYNEQFF
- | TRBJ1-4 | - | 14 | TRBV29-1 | TGCAGCGCACTCTCGGGGGGAACTAATGAAAAACTGTTTTTT | CSALSGGTNEKLFF
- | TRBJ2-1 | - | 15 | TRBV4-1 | TGCGCCAGCAGCCAGCTAGCTGGAGGTTACAATGAGCAGTTCTTC | CASSQLAGGYNEQFF
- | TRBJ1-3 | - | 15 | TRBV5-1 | TGCGCCAGCAGCTTGAATGGGATTTCTGGAAACACCATATATTTT | CASSLNGISGNTIYF
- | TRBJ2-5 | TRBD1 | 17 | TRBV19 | TGTGCCAGCTGTCGAACGACAGGGTTCGGAGGATGGGAGACCCAGTACTTC | CASCRTTGFGGWETQYF
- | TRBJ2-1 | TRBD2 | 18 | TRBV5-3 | TGTGCCAGAAGCGGCGGGACTAGCGGGAGGGCCGCCTACAATGAGCAGTTCTTC | CARSGGTSGRAAYNEQFF
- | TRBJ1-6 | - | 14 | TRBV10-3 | TGTGCCATCAGTGAGTCAAGGGGTGGTTCACCCCTCCACTTT | CAISESRGGSPLHF
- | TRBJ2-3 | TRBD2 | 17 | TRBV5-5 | TGTGCCAGCAGCTTGAGGACTAGCGGAGCTAGCACAGATACGCAGTATTTT | CASSLRTSGASTDTQYF
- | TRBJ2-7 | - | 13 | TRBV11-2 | TGTGCCAGCAGCTTAGAGGTCCTACCCGAGCAGTACTTC | CASSLEVLPEQYF
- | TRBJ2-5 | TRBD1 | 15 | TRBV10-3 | TGTGCCACACTCCGGGACAGGGGCGCCCAAGAGACCCAGTACTTC | CATLRDRGAQETQYF
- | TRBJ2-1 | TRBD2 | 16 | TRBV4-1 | TGCGCCAGCAGCGGGGTAGCGGGAGTATCCTACAATGAGCAGTTCTTC | CASSGVAGVSYNEQFF
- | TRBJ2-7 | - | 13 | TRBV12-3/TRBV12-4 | TGTGCCAGCAGTTTTCGACGGGACTACGAGCAGTACTTC | CASSFRRDYEQYF
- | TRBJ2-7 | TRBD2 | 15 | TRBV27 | TGTGCCAGCAATTCGCGAGCGGGAAATTCTTACGAGCAGTACTTC | CASNSRAGNSYEQYF
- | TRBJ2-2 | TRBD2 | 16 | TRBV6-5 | TGTGCCAGCAGTTTGGGACTAGCGGCTCACACCGGGGAGCTGTTTTTT | CASSLGLAAHTGELFF
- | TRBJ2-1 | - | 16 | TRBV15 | TGTGCCACCAGCAGAGATCTAGCTATATCCTACAATGAGCAGTTCTTC | CATSRDLAISYNEQFF
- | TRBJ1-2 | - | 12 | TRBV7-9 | TGTGCCAGCAGCGGCGTGGGCTATGGCTACACCTTC | CASSGVGYGYTF
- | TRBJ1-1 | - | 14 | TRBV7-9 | TGTGCCAGCATCCAGAGTTACGGACAGACTGAAGCTTTCTTT | CASIQSYGQTEAFF
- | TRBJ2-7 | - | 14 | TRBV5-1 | TGCGCCAGCAGCTTCGAGGGGTTACCCTACGAGCAGTACTTC | CASSFEGLPYEQYF
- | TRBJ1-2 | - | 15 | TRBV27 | TGTGCCAGCAGTCCATCCGGGACCGCCCACTATGGCTACACCTTC | CASSPSGTAHYGYTF
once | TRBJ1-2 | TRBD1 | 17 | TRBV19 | TGTGCCAGTAGTGGGAGGGGACAGGGCTTGGGACACTATGGCTACACCTTC | CASSGRGQGLGHYGYTF
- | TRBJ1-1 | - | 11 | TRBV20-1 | TGCAGTGCCGTTAGGACTACTGAAGCTTTCTTT | CSAVRTTEAFF
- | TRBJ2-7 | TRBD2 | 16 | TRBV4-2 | TGTGCCAGCAGCCAAGATCTTGCGGGAGCTAGGTACGAGCAGTACTTC | CASSQDLAGARYEQYF
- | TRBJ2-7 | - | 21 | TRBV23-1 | TGCGCCAGCAGTCACCAGGCGGCCCGGGAGACAGTGCAAGATGGGACCTACGAGCAGTACTTC | CASSHQAARETVQDGTYEQYF
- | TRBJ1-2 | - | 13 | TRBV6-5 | TGTGCCAGCAGTTACCGAGACACCTATGGCTACACCTTC | CASSYRDTYGYTF
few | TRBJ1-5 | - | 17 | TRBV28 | TGTGCCAGCGGTACCACCCGGGGAAGGGGTAGCAATCAGCCCCAGCATTTT | CASGTTRGRGSNQPQHF
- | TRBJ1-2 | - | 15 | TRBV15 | TGTGCCACCAGCAGAGAGCGAGTTCCTAACTATGGCTACACCTTC | CATSRERVPNYGYTF
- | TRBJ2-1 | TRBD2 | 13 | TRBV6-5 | TGTGCCAGCCTTGAGCGGGAGAGGTACGAGCAGTTCTTC | CASLERERYEQFF
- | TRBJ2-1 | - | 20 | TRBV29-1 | TGCAGCGTTGGGGGGTGGGGAGGCCTCAGGAAGCGGACCTCCTACAATGAGCAGTTCTTC | CSVGGWGGLRKRTSYNEQFF
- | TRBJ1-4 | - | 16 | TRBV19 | TGTGCCAGTAGTATTTATTCTGGTGGAACTAATGAAAAACTGTTTTTT | CASSIYSGGTNEKLFF
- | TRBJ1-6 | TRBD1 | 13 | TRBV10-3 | TGTGCCATAAGCCGGGACAGGGATTCACCCCTCCACTTT | CAISRDRDSPLHF
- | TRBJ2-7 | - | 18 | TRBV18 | TGTGCCAGCTCACCTACCTTCACCTTTGCTGGGGGGAATTACGAGCAGTACTTC | CASSPTFTFAGGNYEQYF
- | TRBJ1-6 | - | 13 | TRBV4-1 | TGCGCCAGCAGCCAAATCAGGGATTCACCCCTCCACTTT | CASSQIRDSPLHF
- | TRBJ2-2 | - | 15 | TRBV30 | TGTGCCTGGAGTGTGCAGGGCTCGTACACCGGGGAGCTGTTTTTT | CAWSVQGSYTGELFF
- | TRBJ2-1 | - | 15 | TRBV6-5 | TGTGCCAGCAGAGCCAGGGGAGGGTCTAGTAATGAGCAGTTCTTC | CASRARGGSSNEQFF
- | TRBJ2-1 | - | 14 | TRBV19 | TGTGCCAGTAGTATCGGGGGATCCTTTAATGAGCAGTTCTTC | CASSIGGSFNEQFF
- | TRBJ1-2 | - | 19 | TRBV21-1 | TGTGCCAGCAGCAAAGCGCCCCGGACAGGGCTTTTTTTCGACTATGGCTACACCTTC | CASSKAPRTGLFFDYGYTF
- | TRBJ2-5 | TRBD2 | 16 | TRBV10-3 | TGTGCCATCAGTGAACGGGGTAGCGGGTACCAAGAGACCCAGTACTTC | CAISERGSGYQETQYF
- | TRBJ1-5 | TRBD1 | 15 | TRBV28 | TGTGCCAGCAGATCGGGACAGTTCCCTTATCAGCCCCAGCATTTT | CASRSGQFPYQPQHF
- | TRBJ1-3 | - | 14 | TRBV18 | TGTGCCAGCTTCAGACAGGACTCTGGAAACACCATATATTTT | CASFRQDSGNTIYF
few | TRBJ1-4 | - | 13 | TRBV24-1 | TGTGCCACCGAGGCTGCAACTAATGAAAAACTGTTTTTT | CATEAATNEKLFF
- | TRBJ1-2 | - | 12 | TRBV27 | TGTGCCAGCAGTTTAGATCGGCGAGGCTACACCTTC | CASSLDRRGYTF
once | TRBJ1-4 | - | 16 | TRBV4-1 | TGCGCCAGCAGCCATTCTCCGACAGGCTTTAATGAAAAACTGTTTTTT | CASSHSPTGFNEKLFF
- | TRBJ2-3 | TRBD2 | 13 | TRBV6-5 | TGTGCCAGCACTGGACTAGCGGGAGATACGCAGTATTTT | CASTGLAGDTQYF
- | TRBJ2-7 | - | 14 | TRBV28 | TGTGCCAGCAGTTCTCCTAGGGGGAACTACGAGCAGTACTTC | CASSSPRGNYEQYF
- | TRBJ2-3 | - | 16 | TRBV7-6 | TGTGCCAGCAGCTTGGGCCTTGGAGGGGGGGGAGATACGCAGTATTTT | CASSLGLGGGGDTQYF
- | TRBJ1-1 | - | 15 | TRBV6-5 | TGTGCCAGCAGTTATTGGGCCGCGAGCCCCGGGGGAGCTTTCTTT | CASSYWAASPGGAFF
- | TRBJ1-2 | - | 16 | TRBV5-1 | TGCGCCAGCAGCTTGGCCCCGGGGGCCGGGTTTGAAGGCTACACCTTC | CASSLAPGAGFEGYTF